The clone carrying this T cell receptor (beta chain) was counted a single time. Antigen: not known. The data were taken from a study of Ad26.COV2.S vaccination and SARS-CoV-2 variants. About the study: Intramuscularly, Ad26.COV2.S was given either once or twice, 56 days apart. General study findings and limits: The TCR-based breadth and depth measures might underestimate overall T cell responses.

As to treatment: some 20 received Ad26.COV2.S at low or high dose, single or two shots; a few received placebo; per-sample allocation not given. Specimens were obtained on day 63 following the first vaccine or placebo injection. Cohort 1b enrolled adults aged 18-55 years in Boston. The length of the CDR3 is 14 residues. Trimming shortened V by 1 base and J by 7 bases, and 12 bases separated the two germline ends. From germline, CDR1 is SNHLY and CDR2 FYNNEI. The method was immunoSEQ multiplex PCR; TCRdb's version includes in-frame clones alone and lacks a portion of them. The sample includes some 340,000 clones, about 82% of them seen just once.

Sequenced material: peripheral blood, taken in a trial of Ad26.COV2.S vaccine versus placebo. This sequence originates from a person aged 18-60 years who received the Ad26.COV2.S COVID-19 vaccine or a placebo. This sequence joins TRBV2 and TRBJ2-3, with D perhaps being TRBD1 or TRBD2 (5 bases each). The CDR3 is CASSEGGRENTQYF. The CDR3 DNA sequence: TGTGCCAGCAGTGAAGGGGGACGGGAAAATACGCAGTATTTT. The full variable domain, its missing parts supplied by reference TRBV2 and TRBJ2-3, is EPEVTQTPSHQVTQMGQEVILRCVPISNHLYFYWYRQILGQKVEFLVSFYNNEISEKSEIFDDQFSVERPDGSNFTLKIRSTKLEDSAMYFCASSEGGRENTQYFGPGTRLTVL.